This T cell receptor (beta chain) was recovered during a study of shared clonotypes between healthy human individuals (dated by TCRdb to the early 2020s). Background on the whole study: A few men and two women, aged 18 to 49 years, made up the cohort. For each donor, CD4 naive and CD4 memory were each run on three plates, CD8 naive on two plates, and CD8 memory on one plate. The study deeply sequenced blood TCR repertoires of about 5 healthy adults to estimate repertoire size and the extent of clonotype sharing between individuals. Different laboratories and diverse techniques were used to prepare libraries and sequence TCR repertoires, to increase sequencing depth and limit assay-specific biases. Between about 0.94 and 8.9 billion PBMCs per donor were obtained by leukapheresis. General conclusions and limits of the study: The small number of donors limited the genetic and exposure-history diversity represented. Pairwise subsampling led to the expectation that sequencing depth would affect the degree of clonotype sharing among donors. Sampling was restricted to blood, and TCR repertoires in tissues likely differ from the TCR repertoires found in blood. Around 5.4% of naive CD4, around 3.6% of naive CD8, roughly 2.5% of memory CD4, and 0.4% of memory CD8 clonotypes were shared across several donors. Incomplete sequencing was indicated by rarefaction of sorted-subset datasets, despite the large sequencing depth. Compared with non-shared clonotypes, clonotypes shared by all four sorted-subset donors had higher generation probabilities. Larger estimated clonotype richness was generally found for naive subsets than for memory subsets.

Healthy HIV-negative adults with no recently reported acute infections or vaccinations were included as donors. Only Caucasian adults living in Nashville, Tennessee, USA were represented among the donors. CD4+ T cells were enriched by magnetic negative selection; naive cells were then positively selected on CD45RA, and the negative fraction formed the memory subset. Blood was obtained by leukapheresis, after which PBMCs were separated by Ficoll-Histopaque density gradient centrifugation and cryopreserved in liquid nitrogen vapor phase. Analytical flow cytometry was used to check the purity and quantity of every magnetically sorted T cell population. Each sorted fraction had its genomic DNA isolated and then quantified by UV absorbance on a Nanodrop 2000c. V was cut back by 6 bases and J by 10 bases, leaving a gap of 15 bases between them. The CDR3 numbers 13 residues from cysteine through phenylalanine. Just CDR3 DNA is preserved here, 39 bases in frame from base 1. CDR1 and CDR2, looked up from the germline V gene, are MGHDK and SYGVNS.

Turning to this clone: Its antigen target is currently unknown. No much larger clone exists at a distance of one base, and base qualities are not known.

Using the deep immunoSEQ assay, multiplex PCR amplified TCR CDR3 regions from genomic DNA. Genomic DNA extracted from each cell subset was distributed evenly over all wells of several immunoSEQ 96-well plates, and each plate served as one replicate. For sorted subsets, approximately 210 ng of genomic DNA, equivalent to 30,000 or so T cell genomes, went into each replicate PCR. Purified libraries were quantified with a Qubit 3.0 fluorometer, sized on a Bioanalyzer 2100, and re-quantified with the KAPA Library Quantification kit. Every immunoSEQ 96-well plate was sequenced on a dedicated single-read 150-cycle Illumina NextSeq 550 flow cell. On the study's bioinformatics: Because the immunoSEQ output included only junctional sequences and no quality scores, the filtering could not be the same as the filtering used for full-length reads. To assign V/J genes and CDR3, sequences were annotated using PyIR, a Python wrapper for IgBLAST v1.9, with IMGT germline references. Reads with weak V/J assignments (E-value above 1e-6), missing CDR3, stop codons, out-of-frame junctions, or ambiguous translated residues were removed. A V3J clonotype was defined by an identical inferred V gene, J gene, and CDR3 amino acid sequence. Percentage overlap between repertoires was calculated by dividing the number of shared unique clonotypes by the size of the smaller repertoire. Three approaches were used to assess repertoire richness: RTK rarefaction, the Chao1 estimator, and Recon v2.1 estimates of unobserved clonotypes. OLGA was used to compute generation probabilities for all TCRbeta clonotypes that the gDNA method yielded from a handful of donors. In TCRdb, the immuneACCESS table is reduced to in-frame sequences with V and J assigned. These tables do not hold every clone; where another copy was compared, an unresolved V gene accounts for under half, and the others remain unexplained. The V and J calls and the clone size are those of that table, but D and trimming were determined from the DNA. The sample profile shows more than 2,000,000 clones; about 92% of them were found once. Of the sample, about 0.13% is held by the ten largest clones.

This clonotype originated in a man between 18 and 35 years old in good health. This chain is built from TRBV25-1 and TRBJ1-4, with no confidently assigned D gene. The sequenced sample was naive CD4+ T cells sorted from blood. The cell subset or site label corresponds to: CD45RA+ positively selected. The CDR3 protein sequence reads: CASSSWPEVKLFF. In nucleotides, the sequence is TGTGCCAGCAGCTCCTGGCCAGAGGTAAAACTGTTTTTT.